Below are 14 T cell receptor beta chains sequenced from a single sample in a study of beta chain features in type 1 diabetes. Study-wide points: Among patients with Type 1 diabetes, TCRB CDR3s were moderately but significantly shorter in every one of the four CD4+ subsets.

Since all of the isolated RNA was reverse transcribed, expressed TCRB transcripts were what got sequenced. Using immunoSEQ multiplex PCR, the repertoire was profiled, and TCRdb retains in-frame clones only, with some absent. Here the sample spans 250,000 to 300,000 clones, approximately 25% being singletons. These receptors have no identified antigens. Sequencing was performed on naive CD4+ T cells from blood. The origin of the receptors is a woman in her 30s with type 1 diabetes.

The genes are TRBV7-9 and TRBJ2-7, with 9 bases lining up with TRBD1. This CDR3 is 15 amino acids long. V lost 5 bases and J lost 2; bases outside the gene matches: 7. Germline-derived CDR1 and CDR2 are SEHNR and FQNEAQ (reference sequence). The CDR3 DNA follows: TGTGCCAGCAGCCGACCGGGACAGGGTACCTACGAGCAGTACTTC. Its translation is CASSRPGQGTYEQYF.

The rearrangement joins TRBV7-2 to TRBJ2-5, with D uncertain. This CDR3 contains 14 residues. Between the trimmed V and J ends, which lost 4 bases and 4 bases, there was a span of 13 bases. Germline CDR1 is SGHTA and CDR2 is FQGNSA. This CDR3 reads CASSSPWARETQYF. CDR3 nucleotide sequence: TGTGCCAGCAGCTCCCCGTGGGCGAGAGAGACCCAGTACTTC.

This clone was detected once. V is TRBV5-1 and J is TRBJ2-1, with D unclear. The V end lost 2 bases, the J end lost 4 bases, and 4 bases lay between the germline ends. The CDR3 is made up of 12 amino acids. Germline CDR1 SGHRS, CDR2 YFSETQ. As DNA, the CDR3 is TGCGCCAGCAGCTTTAATTACAATGAGCAGTTCTTC. This encodes CASSFNYNEQFF.

CDR3 bases: TGTGCCAGCAGCACAAGAGGGGGCCTGGGTGAAGCTTTCTTT. This sequence encodes CASSTRGGLGEAFF. This chain connects TRBV9 to TRBJ1-1, with TRBD1 matching 7 bases. Germline loops: CDR1 SGDLS, CDR2 YYNGEE. The CDR3 sequence is 14 residues long. With 4 bases clipped from V and 7 bases from J, the junction kept 10 bases outside the gene matches.

Only a few counts were recorded for this clone. Other DNA sequences from this sample encode an identical CDR3 as well. The chain is built from TRBV18 and TRBJ2-5; the D gene is possibly TRBD1 (6 bases). The V gene's germline CDR1 is KGHSH and CDR2 LQKENI. There are 13 residues in the CDR3. V lost 2 bases and J 2 bases, leaving 6 bases between the germline ends. In DNA form, the CDR3 reads TGTGCCAGCTCACCAAGGGGGCAAGAGACCCAGTACTTC. It translates to CASSPRGQETQYF.

There are a few counts of this clone. The gene calls are TRBV29-1 and TRBJ2-1, with 7 bases fitting TRBD1. Germline CDR1 is SQVTM and CDR2 is ANQGSEA. This CDR3 is 13 amino acids long. The trim removed 2 bases at V and 7 bases at J, leaving 5 bases unmatched. CDR3: CSVEHRGLNEQFF. The CDR3 bases are TGCAGCGTTGAACATAGGGGGCTTAATGAGCAGTTCTTC.

V gene TRBV7-9 combines with J gene TRBJ2-6; D uncertain. The CDR3 spans 19 residues. V lost 1 base and J 0 bases, leaving 16 bases between the germline ends. Per the germline V gene, CDR1 is SEHNR and CDR2 is FQNEAQ (reference sequence). The CDR3 is CASSLGTDFRVSGANVLTF. CDR3 sequence (DNA): TGTGCCAGCAGCTTAGGCACCGACTTTAGAGTCTCTGGGGCCAACGTCCTGACTTTC. Using reference TRBV7-9 and TRBJ2-6 for the parts outside the CDR3, the full variable domain is DTGVSQNPRHKITKRGQNVTFRCDPISEHNRLYWYRQTLGQGPEFLTYFQNEAQLEKSRLLSDRFSAERPKGSFSTLEIQRTEQGDSAMYLCASSLGTDFRVSGANVLTFGAGSRLTVL.

This clone was picked up a small number of times. The rearrangement joins TRBV15 to TRBJ2-7; a weak D match, TRBD1 (6 bases). Trimming cost V 1 base and J 3 bases, with 13 bases left between them. Germline-derived CDR1 and CDR2 are LNHNV and YYDKDF (reference sequence). This CDR3 has 15 residues. CDR3 residues: CATSRGSNRVYEQYF. The CDR3 nucleotides read TGTGCCACCAGCAGAGGCTCAAACAGGGTCTACGAGCAGTACTTC.

The chain joins TRBV28 to TRBJ1-5; TRBD1 matches 9 bases. V trimming: 4 bases; J trimming: 2 bases; junction bases outside the gene matches: 6. The CDR3 length is 16 residues. The germline gives CDR1 MDHEN, CDR2 SYDVKM. CDR3 residues: CASSSGQGLGNQPQHF. The CDR3 nucleotides are TGTGCCAGCAGTTCGGGACAGGGTTTAGGCAATCAGCCCCAGCATTTT.

The chain has TRBV18 and TRBJ2-7; 10 nucleotides line up with TRBD2. J lost 4 bases, V lost 4 bases, and 7 bases had no gene match. The CDR3 runs 15 residues. CDR1 and CDR2 from the germline V gene are KGHSH and LQKENI. The CDR3 coding sequence is TGTGCCAGCTCACTATCTAGCGGGAGTGAGTACGAGCAGTACTTC. It codes for CASSLSSGSEYEQYF.

This chain links TRBV27 with TRBJ2-1, with TRBD1 matching over 8 bases. CDR1 MNHEY and CDR2 SMNVEV come from the germline V gene (reference sequence). The ends lost 5 bases at V and 15 bases at J; junction bases unmatched: 12. The CDR3 covers 13 residues. Here the CDR3 DNA reads TGTGCCAGCAGTCGACCCCCGACAGGGGTACTGTTCTTC. Its translation: CASSRPPTGVLFF.

This clone appeared a few times. The gene calls are TRBV5-1 and TRBJ2-7; D might be TRBD2 (6 bases). The CDR3 totals 15 residues. From germline, CDR1 is SGHRS and CDR2 YFSETQ. Between the trimmed V and J ends, which lost 0 bases and 5 bases, there was a span of 15 bases. The CDR3 region has the DNA TGCGCCAGCAGCTTGGAGGTCGGGAGTCTAAACGAGCAGTACTTC. Translated, it gives CASSLEVGSLNEQYF.

This clone was seen only a few times. The genes are TRBV4-1 and TRBJ2-6, with 10 bases that match TRBD2. The CDR3 contains 18 residues. J lost 2 bases, V lost 1 base, and 5 bases had no gene match. In germline, CDR1 is MGHRA, CDR2 YSYEKL. In DNA form, the CDR3 reads TGCGCCAGCAGCCAAGGAAGGCTAGCGGGAGCTGGGGCCAACGTCCTGACTTTC. Translating it yields CASSQGRLAGAGANVLTF.

This clone has more than one count but fewer than ten. The chain has TRBV28 and TRBJ2-7; tentatively, D is TRBD2 (5 bases). Germline CDR1 is MDHEN and CDR2 is SYDVKM. This CDR3 contains 14 residues. Trimming stripped 7 bases from V and 6 bases from J, with 19 bases between. CDR3 sequence reads: CASTSEGRLSEQYF. DNA for the CDR3: TGTGCCAGCACCTCCGAGGGCAGGCTTAGCGAGCAGTACTTC.